The 18 T cell receptor beta chains presented below share a single source sample, sequenced in a study of OX40 agonist ivuxolimab in advanced cancers. Clones were sequenced by immunoSEQ multiplex PCR, and TCRdb holds only the in-frame ones, with some missing. The sample comprises about 77,000 clones, 87% of which are singletons, and around 5.9% rests with the top ten. Specimen: CD4+ or CD8+ T cells sorted from blood, collected in a trial of the OX40 agonist ivuxolimab. These TCRs come from an adult with an advanced solid tumor such as melanoma, head and neck, liver or kidney cancer.

This chain connects TRBV5-1 to TRBJ1-4; D unclear. The CDR3 is made up of 16 amino acids. V lost 2 bases and J 5 bases, leaving 16 bases between the germline ends. CDR1 is SGHRS, CDR2 YFSETQ, per germline. The CDR3 is CASSLASQPGNEKLFF. DNA for the CDR3: TGCGCCAGCAGCTTAGCTAGTCAACCGGGGAATGAAAAACTGTTTTTT.

The V call is TRBV30, the J call TRBJ2-7; weak D call: TRBD2 (6 bases). V was pared by 1 base and J by 7 bases, with 26 bases between. Germline CDR1 is GTSNPN and CDR2 is SVGIG (reference sequence). The CDR3 is 17 amino acids. CDR3 in amino acids: CAWSDSPGSRRRKEQYF. CDR3 nucleotides: TGTGCCTGGAGTGACTCCCCCGGGAGCCGACGTCGGAAGGAGCAGTACTTC.

V gene TRBV2 combines with J gene TRBJ1-6, with D tentatively TRBD1 (6 bases). Trimming left V 6 bases short and J 14 bases short, with 23 bases between. The CDR3 consists of 15 residues. Germline CDR1 reads SNHLY; CDR2 reads FYNNEI. DNA for the CDR3: TGTGCCAGCAGGGACAGATCGGGACAAAGGGTTTCCCTCCACTTT. It specifies CASRDRSGQRVSLHF.

The gene calls are TRBV5-6 and TRBJ2-1; 8 bases are shared with TRBD2. The CDR3 is made up of 15 amino acids. The germline V gene has CDR1 SGHDT and CDR2 YYEEEE. V was pared by 1 base and J by 7 bases, with 7 bases of the junction left unmatched. DNA for the CDR3: TGTGCCAGCAGCTTGAGGCGGGGGGCAGGGAATGAGCAGTTCTTC. Protein: CASSLRRGAGNEQFF.

V gene TRBV4-3 combines with J gene TRBJ2-3; TRBD1 is a possible D gene (5 bases). V shed 1 base and J shed 2 bases, with 10 bases lying between them. CDR1 LGHNA and CDR2 YSLEER come from the germline V gene. The CDR3 contains 15 residues. The CDR3 DNA sequence: TGCGCCAGCAGCCAAGCGGTGACAGCCACAGATACGCAGTATTTT. Translating gives CASSQAVTATDTQYF.

The chain is built from TRBV19 and TRBJ1-1; 7 bases align to TRBD1. The ends lost 4 bases at V and 4 bases at J; junction bases unmatched: 9. The CDR3 covers 15 residues. Looked up from germline, CDR1 is LNHDA and CDR2 is SQIVND (reference sequence). The CDR3 DNA follows: TGTGCCAGTAGTAGACGACAGGGAGGTTTCACTGAAGCTTTCTTT. Its translation: CASSRRQGGFTEAFF.

This clone has just one count. This rearrangement joins TRBV5-6 to TRBJ2-7, with TRBD1 identical over 10 bases. Germline CDR1 is SGHDT and CDR2 is YYEEEE. The CDR3 is 15 residues long. J was trimmed by 5 bases and V by 0 bases; bases with no gene match: 5. CDR3 nucleotide sequence: TGTGCCAGCAGCTTGGGACAGGGGGCAACCGACGAGCAGTACTTC. It codes for CASSLGQGATDEQYF.

A few counts support this clone. The rearrangement uses TRBV28 and TRBJ2-7, with 9 bases identical to TRBD2. The CDR3 is 17 residues long. The V segment lost 4 bases and the J segment 2 bases; nucleotides outside the gene matches: 12. Germline loops: CDR1 MDHEN, CDR2 SYDVKM. The CDR3 loop is CASSSASGTRRAYEQYF. In DNA form, the CDR3 reads TGTGCCAGCAGTTCGGCTAGCGGGACTCGGAGAGCCTACGAGCAGTACTTC.

This clone was seen a single time. The V call is TRBV28, the J call TRBJ2-7, with D perhaps matching TRBD1 (6 bases). The germline V gene encodes CDR1 MDHEN and CDR2 SYDVKM. The CDR3 is 14 amino acids. V lost 6 bases and J 1 base, leaving 13 bases between the germline ends. Here the CDR3 reads CASSRGRNSYEQYF. The CDR3 DNA follows: TGTGCCAGCAGCAGGGGCAGGAATTCCTACGAGCAGTACTTC.

The chain recombines TRBV2 with TRBJ1-4, with 7 bases identical to TRBD1. The germline V gene has CDR1 SNHLY and CDR2 FYNNEI. The CDR3 runs 14 residues. V was pared by 3 bases and J by 7 bases, with 5 bases of the junction left unmatched. The CDR3 DNA reads TGTGCCAGCAGTGAGGGCAGGGGGGGTGAAAAACTGTTTTTT. This encodes CASSEGRGGEKLFF. Filled out from reference TRBV2 and TRBJ1-4, the complete variable domain reads EPEVTQTPSHQVTQMGQEVILRCVPISNHLYFYWYRQILGQKVEFLVSFYNNEISEKSEIFDDQFSVERPDGSNFTLKIRSTKLEDSAMYFCASSEGRGGEKLFFGSGTQLSVL.

The chain recombines TRBV5-1 with TRBJ1-1; the D is unclear. Trimming took off 4 bases at V and 9 bases at J, with 16 bases between the two ends. The CDR3 spans 13 residues. CDR1 and CDR2 (germline): SGHRS, YFSETQ. CDR3 residues: CASSPLSGEKAFF. CDR3 coding DNA: TGCGCCAGCAGCCCCCTTTCGGGAGAGAAAGCTTTCTTT.

The chain links TRBV5-6 to TRBJ1-4, with TRBD1 identical over 7 bases. Trimming at V came to 4 bases and at J to 8 bases, leaving 11 bases not matched to a gene. Looked up from germline, CDR1 is SGHDT and CDR2 is YYEEEE. The CDR3 runs to 15 residues. The CDR3 nucleotides read TGTGCCAGCAGCACCGACCGGGACAGAGACGAAAAACTGTTTTTT. Translation gives CASSTDRDRDEKLFF.

The V gene is TRBV12-2, the J gene TRBJ2-3. TRBV12-2 is designated a pseudogene. The CDR3 consists of 17 residues. The CDR3 DNA reads as TGTGCAAGTCGCGCCTGCCGCGAGGGGCCCCTCACAGATACGCAGTATTTT. Its protein product is CASRACREGPLTDTQYF.

The chain has TRBV18 and TRBJ2-3; 15 nucleotides agree with TRBD2. Germline CDR1 reads KGHSH; CDR2 reads LQKENI. V trimming: 3 bases; J trimming: 2 bases; junction bases outside the gene matches: 9. The CDR3 contains 19 residues. CDR3 sequence (DNA): TGTGCCAGCTCACCCGGACTAGCGGGGGGGCTCAGCCTCACAGATACGCAGTATTTT. It encodes CASSPGLAGGLSLTDTQYF.

The genes are TRBV10-3 and TRBJ2-7, with TRBD1 identical over 8 bases. With 9 bases clipped from V and 4 bases from J, the junction kept 14 bases outside the gene matches. Germline CDR1 and CDR2: ENHRY and SYGVKD. The CDR3 length is 15 residues. CDR3 in amino acids: CAIRHTGQGNYEQYF. CDR3 nucleotide sequence: TGTGCCATACGCCACACTGGACAGGGTAATTACGAGCAGTACTTC.

J is TRBJ2-1 and V is TRBV29-1; D gene unclear. Germline V lookup: CDR1 SQVTM, CDR2 ANQGSEA. Trimming took off 4 bases at V and 9 bases at J, with 10 bases between the two ends. This CDR3 contains 11 residues. In nucleotides, the CDR3 is TGCAGCGTTGGAGGCGTGAGTGAGCAGTTCTTC. Amino acid sequence: CSVGGVSEQFF.

The chain employs TRBV9 and TRBJ2-5; D perhaps matches TRBD1 (6 bases). V gave up 0 bases and J gave up 3 bases, with 15 bases separating them. From germline, CDR1 is SGDLS and CDR2 YYNGEE. CDR3 size: 16 residues. The chain's CDR3 is CASSVVPGQGKETQYF. In nucleotides, the CDR3 is TGTGCCAGCAGCGTAGTCCCGGGGCAGGGGAAAGAGACCCAGTACTTC.

The rearrangement joins TRBV6-6 to TRBJ2-5, with 9 nucleotides matching TRBD1. The CDR3 runs to 14 residues. The V segment lost 4 bases and the J segment 4 bases; nucleotides outside the gene matches: 4. The V gene's germline CDR1 is MNHNY and CDR2 SVGAGI (reference sequence). CDR3 sequence reads: CASSLGQGPETQYF. Written as DNA, the CDR3 is TGTGCCAGCAGTTTGGGACAGGGCCCAGAGACCCAGTACTTC.